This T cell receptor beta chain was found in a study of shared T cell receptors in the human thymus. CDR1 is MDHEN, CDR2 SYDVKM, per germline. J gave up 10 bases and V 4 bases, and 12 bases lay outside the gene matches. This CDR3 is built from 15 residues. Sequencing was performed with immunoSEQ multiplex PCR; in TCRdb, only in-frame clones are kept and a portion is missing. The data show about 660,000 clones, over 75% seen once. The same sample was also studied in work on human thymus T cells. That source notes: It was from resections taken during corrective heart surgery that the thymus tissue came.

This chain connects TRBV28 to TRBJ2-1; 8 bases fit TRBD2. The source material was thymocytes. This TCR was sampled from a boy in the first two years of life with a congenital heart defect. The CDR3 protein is CASSSEPGGPREQFF. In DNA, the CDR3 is TGTGCCAGCAGTTCCGAGCCGGGAGGGCCTCGGGAGCAGTTCTTC.